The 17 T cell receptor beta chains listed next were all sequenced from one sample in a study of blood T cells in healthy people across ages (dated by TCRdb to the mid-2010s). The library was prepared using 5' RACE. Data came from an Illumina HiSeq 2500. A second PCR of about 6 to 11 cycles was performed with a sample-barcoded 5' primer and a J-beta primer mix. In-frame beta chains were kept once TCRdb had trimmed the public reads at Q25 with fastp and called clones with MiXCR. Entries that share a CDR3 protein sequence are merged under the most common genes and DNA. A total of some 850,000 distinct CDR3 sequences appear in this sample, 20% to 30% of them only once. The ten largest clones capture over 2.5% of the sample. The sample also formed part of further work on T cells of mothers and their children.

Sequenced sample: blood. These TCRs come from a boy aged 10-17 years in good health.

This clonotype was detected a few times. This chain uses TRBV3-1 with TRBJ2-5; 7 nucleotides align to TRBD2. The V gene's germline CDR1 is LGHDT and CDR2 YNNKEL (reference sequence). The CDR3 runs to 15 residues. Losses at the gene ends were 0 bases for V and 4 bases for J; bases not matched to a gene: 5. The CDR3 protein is CASSQDYGGRETQYF. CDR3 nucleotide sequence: TGTGCCAGCAGCCAAGATTACGGGGGGAGAGAGACCCAGTACTTC.

CDR3 protein: CASSVRDRDPGELFF. CDR3 bases: TGTGCCAGCAGCGTGAGGGACAGGGACCCCGGGGAGCTGTTTTTT. The J gene is TRBJ2-2, the V gene TRBV9; the match to TRBD1 covers 9 bases. Germline CDR1 is SGDLS and CDR2 is YYNGEE. V lost 2 bases, J lost 6 bases, and 5 bases stayed unmatched. This CDR3 region has 15 residues.

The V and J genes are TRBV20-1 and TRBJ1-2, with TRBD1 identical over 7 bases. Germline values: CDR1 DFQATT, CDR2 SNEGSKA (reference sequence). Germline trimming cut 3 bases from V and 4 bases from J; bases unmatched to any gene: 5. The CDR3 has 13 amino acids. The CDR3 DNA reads TGCAGTGCTAGGGGGGACAGCCCCTATGGCTACACCTTC. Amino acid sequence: CSARGDSPYGYTF.

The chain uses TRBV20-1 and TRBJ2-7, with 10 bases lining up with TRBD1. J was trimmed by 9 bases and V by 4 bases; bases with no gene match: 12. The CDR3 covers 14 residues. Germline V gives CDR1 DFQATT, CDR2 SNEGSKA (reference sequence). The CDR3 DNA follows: TGCAGTGCTACCCCGACAGGGGGCATCGACGTGCAGTACTTC. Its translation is CSATPTGGIDVQYF.

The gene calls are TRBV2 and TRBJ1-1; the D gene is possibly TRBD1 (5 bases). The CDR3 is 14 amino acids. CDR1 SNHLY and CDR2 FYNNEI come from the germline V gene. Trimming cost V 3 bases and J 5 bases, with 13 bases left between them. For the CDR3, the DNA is TGTGCCAGCAGTGATGGTGGGGCCGGGACTGAAGCTTTCTTT. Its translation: CASSDGGAGTEAFF.

This CDR3 is CASSNQGNTEAFF. In DNA form, the CDR3 reads TGTGCCAGCAGCAATCAAGGAAACACTGAAGCTTTCTTT. The J gene is TRBJ1-1, the V gene TRBV12-3 or TRBV12-4; D remains ambiguous. The germline V and J ends were trimmed by 6 bases and 2 bases, with 10 bases remaining between them. The CDR3 runs to 13 residues.

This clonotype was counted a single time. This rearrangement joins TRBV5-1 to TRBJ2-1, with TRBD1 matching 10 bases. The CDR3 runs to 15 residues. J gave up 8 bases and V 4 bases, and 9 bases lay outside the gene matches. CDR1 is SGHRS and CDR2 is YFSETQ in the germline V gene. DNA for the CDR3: TGCGCCAGCAGCGATTCCCGGGACAGGGGCGATGAGCAGTTCTTC. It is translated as CASSDSRDRGDEQFF.

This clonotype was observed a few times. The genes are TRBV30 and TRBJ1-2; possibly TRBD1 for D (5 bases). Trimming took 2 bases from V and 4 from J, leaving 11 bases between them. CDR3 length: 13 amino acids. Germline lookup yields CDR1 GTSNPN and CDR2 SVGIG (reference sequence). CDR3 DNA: TGTGCCTGGAGTTCGGGGGATAGCTATGGCTACACCTTC. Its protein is CAWSSGDSYGYTF.

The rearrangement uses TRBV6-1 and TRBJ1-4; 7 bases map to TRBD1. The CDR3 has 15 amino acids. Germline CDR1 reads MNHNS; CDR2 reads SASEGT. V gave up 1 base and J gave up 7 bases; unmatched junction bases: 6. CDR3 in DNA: TGTGCCAGCAGTGAAGAAAGGTGGGACAGTGAAAAACTGTTTTTT. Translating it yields CASSEERWDSEKLFF.

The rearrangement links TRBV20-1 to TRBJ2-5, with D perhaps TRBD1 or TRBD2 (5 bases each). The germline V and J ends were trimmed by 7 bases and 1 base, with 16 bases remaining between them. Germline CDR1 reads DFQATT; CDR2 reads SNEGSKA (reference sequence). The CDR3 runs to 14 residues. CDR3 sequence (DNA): TGCAGTGGGAAATTACCCGGGACCCAAGAGACCCAGTACTTC. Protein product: CSGKLPGTQETQYF.

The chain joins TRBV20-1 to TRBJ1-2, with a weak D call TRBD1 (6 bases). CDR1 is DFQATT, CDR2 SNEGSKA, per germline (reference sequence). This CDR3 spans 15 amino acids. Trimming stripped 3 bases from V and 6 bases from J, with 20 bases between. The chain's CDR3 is CSARGGPTLPHGYTF. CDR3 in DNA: TGCAGTGCTAGGGGGGGGCCAACCTTACCTCATGGCTACACCTTC.

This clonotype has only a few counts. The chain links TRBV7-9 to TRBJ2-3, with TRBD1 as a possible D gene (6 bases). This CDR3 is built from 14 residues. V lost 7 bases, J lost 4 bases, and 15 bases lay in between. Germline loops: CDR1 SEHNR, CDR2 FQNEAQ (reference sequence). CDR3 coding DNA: TGTGCCAGCATTCTTTCGACAGGCCCAGATACGCAGTATTTT. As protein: CASILSTGPDTQYF.

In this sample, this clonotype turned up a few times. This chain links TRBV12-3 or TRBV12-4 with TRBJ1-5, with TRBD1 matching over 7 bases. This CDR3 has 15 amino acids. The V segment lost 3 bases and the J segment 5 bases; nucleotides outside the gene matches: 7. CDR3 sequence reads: CASSFGQEGYQPQHF. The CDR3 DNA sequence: TGTGCCAGCAGTTTCGGACAGGAGGGATATCAGCCCCAGCATTTT.

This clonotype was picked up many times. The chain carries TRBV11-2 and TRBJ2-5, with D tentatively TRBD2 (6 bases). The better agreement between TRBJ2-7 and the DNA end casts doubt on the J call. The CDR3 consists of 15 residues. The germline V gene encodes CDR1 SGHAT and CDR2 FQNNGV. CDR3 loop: CASSPPRGPTYEQYF. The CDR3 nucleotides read TGTGCCAGCAGCCCCCCGCGGGGCCCAACCTACGAGCAGTACTTC.

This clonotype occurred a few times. This CDR3 is CASSRRTSGGVETQYF. The CDR3 DNA reads as TGTGCCAGCAGCCGACGGACTAGCGGGGGCGTGGAGACCCAGTACTTC. The chain has TRBV3-1 and TRBJ2-5, with TRBD2 matching over 13 bases. With 4 bases clipped from V and 5 bases from J, the junction kept 7 bases outside the gene matches. CDR3 length: 16 residues. Per germline, CDR1 LGHDT and CDR2 YNNKEL (reference sequence).

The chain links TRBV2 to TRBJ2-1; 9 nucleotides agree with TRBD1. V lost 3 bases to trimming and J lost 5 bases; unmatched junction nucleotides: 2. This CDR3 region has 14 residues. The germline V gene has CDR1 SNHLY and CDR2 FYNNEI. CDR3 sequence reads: CASSEGQGHNEQFF. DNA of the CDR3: TGTGCCAGCAGTGAGGGACAGGGCCACAATGAGCAGTTCTTC.

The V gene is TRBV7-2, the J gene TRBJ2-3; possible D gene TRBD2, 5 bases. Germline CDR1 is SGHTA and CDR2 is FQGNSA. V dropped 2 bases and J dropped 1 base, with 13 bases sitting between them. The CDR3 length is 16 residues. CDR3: CASSLSLAGGTDTQYF. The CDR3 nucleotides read TGTGCCAGCAGCTTATCGCTCGCGGGCGGCACAGATACGCAGTATTTT.